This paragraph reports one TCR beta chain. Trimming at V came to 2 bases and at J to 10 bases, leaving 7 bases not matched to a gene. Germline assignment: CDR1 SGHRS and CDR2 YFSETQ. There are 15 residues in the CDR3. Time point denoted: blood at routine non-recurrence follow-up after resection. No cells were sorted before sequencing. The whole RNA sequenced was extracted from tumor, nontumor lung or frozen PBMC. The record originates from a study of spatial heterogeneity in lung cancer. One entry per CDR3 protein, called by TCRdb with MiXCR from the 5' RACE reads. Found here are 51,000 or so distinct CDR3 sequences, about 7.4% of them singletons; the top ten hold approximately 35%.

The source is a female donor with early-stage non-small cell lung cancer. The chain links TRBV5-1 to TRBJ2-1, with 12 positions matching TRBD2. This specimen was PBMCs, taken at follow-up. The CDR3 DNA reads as TGCGCCAGCAGCTTCTCTAGCGGGGGGGCTGGCGAGCAGTTCTTC. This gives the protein CASSFSSGGAGEQFF.